Listed here are 5 T cell receptor beta chains from one sample, sequenced in a study of CD8 T cells in ankylosing spondylitis. The study, taken as a whole, reports: Within ankylosing spondylitis blood, a TCR beta motif made up of fewer than ten highly homologous variants appeared to be characteristic.

The antigens these receptors bind are not known. TCRdb passed the 5' RACE reads through MiXCR, listing each CDR3 protein once. The sample includes roughly 300,000 distinct CDR3 sequences, roughly 8% of them seen just once. Sequenced input: blood, either unsorted or a sorted T cell fraction (not recorded which). The source of these receptors is a male donor with ankylosing spondylitis.

This rearrangement joins TRBV4-1 to TRBJ2-2; D gene unclear. The CDR3 runs 13 residues. V was clipped by 7 bases and J by 5 bases, with 11 bases between them. CDR1 is MGHRA, CDR2 YSYEKL, per germline. The CDR3 here is CASKAGPTGELFF. The CDR3 DNA reads TGCGCCAGCAAGGCTGGTCCGACCGGGGAGCTGTTTTTT.

A few counts support this clonotype. The V call is TRBV29-1, the J call TRBJ2-1; the match to TRBD2 covers 11 bases. The CDR3 is made up of 17 amino acids. V lost 0 bases to trimming and J lost 9 bases; unmatched junction nucleotides: 13. Germline CDR1 reads SQVTM; CDR2 reads ANQGSEA. CDR3 DNA: TGCAGCGTTGAAGATCTCGGGACTAGCGGTCAAGAGACTGAGCAGTTCTTC. Its protein is CSVEDLGTSGQETEQFF.

V is TRBV4-2 and J is TRBJ2-1; D is undetermined. Trimming stripped 1 base from V and 10 bases from J, with 23 bases between. The CDR3 is made up of 17 amino acids. CDR1 and CDR2 from the germline V gene are LGHNA and YNFKEQ. CDR3: CASSQGDSPGIQGEQFF. The CDR3 DNA reads TGTGCCAGCAGCCAAGGTGACTCTCCCGGTATACAAGGAGAGCAGTTCTTC.

There are many counts of this clonotype. The rearrangement joins TRBV20-1 to TRBJ2-5; D is unresolved. Germline values: CDR1 DFQATT, CDR2 SNEGSKA (reference sequence). The CDR3 has 15 amino acids. Trimming took off 1 base at V and 5 bases at J, with 17 bases between the two ends. CDR3 nucleotides: TGCAGTGCTAGAGCCCTACATCACGACGGGGAGACCCAGTACTTC. This sequence encodes CSARALHHDGETQYF.

In this sample, this clonotype turned up many times. This sequence joins TRBV7-9 and TRBJ2-2, with no clear D. V was shortened by 2 bases and J by 6 bases, with 10 bases between the two germline ends. Looked up from germline, CDR1 is SEHNR and CDR2 is FQNEAQ (reference sequence). This CDR3 contains 14 residues. The CDR3 DNA reads as TGTGCCAGCAGCTTATCCGGAAGAGCCGGGGAGCTGTTTTTT. It specifies CASSLSGRAGELFF.